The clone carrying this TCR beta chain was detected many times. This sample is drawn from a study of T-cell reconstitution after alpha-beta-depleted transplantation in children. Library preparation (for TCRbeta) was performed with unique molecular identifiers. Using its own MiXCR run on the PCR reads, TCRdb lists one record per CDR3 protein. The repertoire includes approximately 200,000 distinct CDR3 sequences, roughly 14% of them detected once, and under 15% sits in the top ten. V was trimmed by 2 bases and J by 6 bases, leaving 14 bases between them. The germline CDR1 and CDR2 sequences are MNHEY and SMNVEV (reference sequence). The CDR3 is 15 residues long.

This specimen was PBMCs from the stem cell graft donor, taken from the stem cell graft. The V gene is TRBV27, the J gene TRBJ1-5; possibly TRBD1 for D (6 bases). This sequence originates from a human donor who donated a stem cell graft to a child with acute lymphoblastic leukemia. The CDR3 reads CASSLRGPTTQPQHF. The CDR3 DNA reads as TGTGCCAGCAGTTTACGGGGGCCGACCACTCAGCCCCAGCATTTT.